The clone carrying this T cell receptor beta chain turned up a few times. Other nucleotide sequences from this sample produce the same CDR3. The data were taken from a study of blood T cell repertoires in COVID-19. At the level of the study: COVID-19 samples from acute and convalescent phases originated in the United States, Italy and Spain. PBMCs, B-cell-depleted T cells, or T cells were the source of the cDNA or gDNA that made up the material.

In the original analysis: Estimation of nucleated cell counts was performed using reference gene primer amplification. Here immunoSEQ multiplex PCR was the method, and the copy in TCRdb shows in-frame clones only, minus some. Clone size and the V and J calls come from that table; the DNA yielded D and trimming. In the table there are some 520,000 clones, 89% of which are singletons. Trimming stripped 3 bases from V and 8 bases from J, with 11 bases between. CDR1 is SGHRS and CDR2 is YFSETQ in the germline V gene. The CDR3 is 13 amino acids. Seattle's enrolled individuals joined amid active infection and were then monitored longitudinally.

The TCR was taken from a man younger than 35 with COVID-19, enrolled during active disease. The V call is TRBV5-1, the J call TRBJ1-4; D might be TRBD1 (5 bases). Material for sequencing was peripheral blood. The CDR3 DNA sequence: TGCGCCAGCAGCTCCGGCGGGGGGGAAAAACTGTTTTTT. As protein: CASSSGGGEKLFF.